This T cell receptor beta chain was recorded in a study of blood T cell repertoires in COVID-19. Study-level information: Sites across the United States, Italy and Spain contributed samples from acute and convalescent COVID-19.

This table comes from immunoSEQ multiplex PCR, and its TCRdb copy is limited to in-frame clones, with some not included. The data show a few hundred thousand clones, roughly 85% seen once. Trimming pared 3 bases from V and 3 bases from J, leaving 9 bases between. CDR1 and CDR2 from the germline V gene are SGHRS and YFSETQ. The CDR3 contains 13 residues. The chain links TRBV5-1 to TRBJ1-1; no clear D. The specimen was peripheral blood. This clonotype originated in a woman aged 18-29 years with acute or convalescent COVID-19. The CDR3 bases are TGCGCCAGCAGCTCCTACCGGGACACTGAAGCTTTCTTT. Amino acids: CASSSYRDTEAFF.